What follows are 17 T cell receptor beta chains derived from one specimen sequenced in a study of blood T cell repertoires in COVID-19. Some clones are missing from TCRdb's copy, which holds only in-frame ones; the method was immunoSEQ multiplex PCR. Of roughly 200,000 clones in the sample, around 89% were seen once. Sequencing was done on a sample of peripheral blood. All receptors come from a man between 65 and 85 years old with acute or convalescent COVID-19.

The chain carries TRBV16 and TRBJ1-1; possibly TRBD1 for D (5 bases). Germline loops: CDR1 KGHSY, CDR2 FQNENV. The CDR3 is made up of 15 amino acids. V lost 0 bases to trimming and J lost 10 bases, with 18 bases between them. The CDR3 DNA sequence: TGTGCCAGCAGCCAATCAATACAGGTCGGTACGAGAGCTTTCTTT. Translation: CASSQSIQVGTRAFF.

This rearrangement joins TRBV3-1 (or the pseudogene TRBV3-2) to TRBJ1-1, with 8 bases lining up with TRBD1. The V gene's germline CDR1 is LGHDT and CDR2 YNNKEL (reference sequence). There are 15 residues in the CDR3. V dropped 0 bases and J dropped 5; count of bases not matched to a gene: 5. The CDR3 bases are TGTGCCAGCAGCCAAGATAACCAGGGGGCGACTGAAGCTTTCTTT. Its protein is CASSQDNQGATEAFF.

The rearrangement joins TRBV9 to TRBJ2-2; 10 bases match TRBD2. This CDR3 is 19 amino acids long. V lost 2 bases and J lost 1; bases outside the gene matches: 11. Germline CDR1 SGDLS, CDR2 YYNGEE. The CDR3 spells CASSVRTSGTGGNTGELFF. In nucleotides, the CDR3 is TGTGCCAGCAGCGTCAGGACTAGCGGTACCGGAGGGAACACCGGGGAGCTGTTTTTT.

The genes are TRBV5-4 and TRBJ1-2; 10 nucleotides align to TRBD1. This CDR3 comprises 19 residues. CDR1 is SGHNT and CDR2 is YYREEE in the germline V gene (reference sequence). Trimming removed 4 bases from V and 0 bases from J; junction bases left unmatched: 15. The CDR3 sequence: CASSRGTGALPPTNYGYTF. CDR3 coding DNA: TGTGCCAGCAGCCGAGGGACAGGGGCCTTGCCACCTACTAACTATGGCTACACCTTC.

The CDR3 region is CASSLTGFSYNEQFF. The CDR3 nucleotides read TGTGCCAGCAGTTTGACAGGTTTCTCCTACAATGAGCAGTTCTTC. The V call is TRBV5-5, the J call TRBJ2-1, with D possibly TRBD1 on 6 matching bases. Germline assignment: CDR1 SGHKS and CDR2 YYEKEE (reference sequence). CDR3 length: 15 amino acids. Trimming took 5 bases from V and 0 from J, leaving 12 bases between them.

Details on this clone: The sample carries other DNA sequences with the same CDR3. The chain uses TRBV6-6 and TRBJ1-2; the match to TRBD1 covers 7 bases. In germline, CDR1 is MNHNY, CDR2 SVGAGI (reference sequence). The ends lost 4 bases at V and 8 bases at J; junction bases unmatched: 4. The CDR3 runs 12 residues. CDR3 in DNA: TGTGCCAGCAGTTCCACAGGGGTGGGCTACACCTTC. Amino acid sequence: CASSSTGVGYTF.

The CDR3 here is CASSNRGYFGYTF. In nucleotides, the CDR3 is TGTGCCAGTAGCAACAGGGGGTACTTTGGCTACACCTTC. V gene TRBV19 combines with J gene TRBJ1-2; 8 bases match TRBD1. CDR1 and CDR2 (germline): LNHDA, SQIVND (reference sequence). With V trimmed by 6 bases and J by 7 bases, 7 bases remained unmatched. The CDR3 is made up of 13 amino acids.

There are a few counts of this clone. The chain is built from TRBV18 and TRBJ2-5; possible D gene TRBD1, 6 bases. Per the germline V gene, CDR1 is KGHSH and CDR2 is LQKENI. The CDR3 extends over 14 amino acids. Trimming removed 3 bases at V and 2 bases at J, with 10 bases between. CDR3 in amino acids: CASSPQQGQETQYF. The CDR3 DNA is TGTGCCAGCTCACCCCAACAGGGACAAGAGACCCAGTACTTC.

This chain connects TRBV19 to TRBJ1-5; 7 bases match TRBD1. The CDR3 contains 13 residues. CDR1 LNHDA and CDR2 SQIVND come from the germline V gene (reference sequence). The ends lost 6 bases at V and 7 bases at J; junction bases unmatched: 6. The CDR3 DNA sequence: TGTGCCAGTAGCCCAACAGGGGTCCAGCCCCAGCATTTT. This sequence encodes CASSPTGVQPQHF.

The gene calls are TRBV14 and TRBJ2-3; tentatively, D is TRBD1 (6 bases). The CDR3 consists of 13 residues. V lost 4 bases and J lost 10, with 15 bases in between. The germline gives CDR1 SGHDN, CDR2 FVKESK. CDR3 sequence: CASSPFQGTAQYF. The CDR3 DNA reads TGTGCCAGCAGCCCCTTCCAGGGGACCGCGCAGTATTTT.

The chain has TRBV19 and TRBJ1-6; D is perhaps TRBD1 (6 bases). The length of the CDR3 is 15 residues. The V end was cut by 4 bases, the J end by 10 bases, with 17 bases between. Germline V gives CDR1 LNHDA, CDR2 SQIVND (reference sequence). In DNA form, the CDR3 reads TGTGCCAGTAGTAGCGGACAGTTAAGATCCTCACCCCTCCACTTT. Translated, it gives CASSSGQLRSSPLHF.

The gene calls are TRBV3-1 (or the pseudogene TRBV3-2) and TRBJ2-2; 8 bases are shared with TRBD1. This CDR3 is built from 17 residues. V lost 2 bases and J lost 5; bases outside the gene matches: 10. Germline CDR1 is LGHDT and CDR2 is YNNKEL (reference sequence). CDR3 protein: CASSQNEGQAATGELFF. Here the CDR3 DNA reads TGTGCCAGCAGCCAAAACGAGGGACAGGCCGCAACCGGGGAGCTGTTTTTT.

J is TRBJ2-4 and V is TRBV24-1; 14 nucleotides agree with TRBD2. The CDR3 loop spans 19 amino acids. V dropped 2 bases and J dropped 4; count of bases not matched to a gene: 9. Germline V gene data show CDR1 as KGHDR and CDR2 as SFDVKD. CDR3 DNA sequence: TGTGCCACCAGTGATTCGGGACTAGCGGGGGTTCGTGGGAAAAACATTCAGTACTTC. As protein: CATSDSGLAGVRGKNIQYF.

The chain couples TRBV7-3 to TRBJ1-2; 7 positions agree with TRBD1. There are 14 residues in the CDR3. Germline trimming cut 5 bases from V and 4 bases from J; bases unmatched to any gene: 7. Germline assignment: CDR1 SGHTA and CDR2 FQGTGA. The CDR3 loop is CASSPSAGGYGYTF. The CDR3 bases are TGTGCCAGCAGCCCCTCGGCAGGGGGCTATGGCTACACCTTC.

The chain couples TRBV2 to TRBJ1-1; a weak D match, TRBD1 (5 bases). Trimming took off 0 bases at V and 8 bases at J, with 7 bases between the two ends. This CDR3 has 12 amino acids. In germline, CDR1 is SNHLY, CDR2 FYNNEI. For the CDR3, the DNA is TGTGCCAGCAGTGAAGCTAACAGGGAAGCTTTCTTT. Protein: CASSEANREAFF.

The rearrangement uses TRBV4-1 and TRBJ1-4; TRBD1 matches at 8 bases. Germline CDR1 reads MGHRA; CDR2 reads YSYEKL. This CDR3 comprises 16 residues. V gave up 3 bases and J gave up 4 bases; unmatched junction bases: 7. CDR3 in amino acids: CASSHTTGAINEKLFF. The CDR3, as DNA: TGCGCCAGCAGCCATACGACAGGGGCCATTAATGAAAAACTGTTTTTT.

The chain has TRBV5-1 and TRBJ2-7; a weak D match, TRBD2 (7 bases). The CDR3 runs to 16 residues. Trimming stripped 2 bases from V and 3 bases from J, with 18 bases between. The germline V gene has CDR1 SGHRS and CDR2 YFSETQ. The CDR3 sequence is CASSLWGGGGSYEQYF. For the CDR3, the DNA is TGCGCCAGCAGCTTATGGGGAGGGGGAGGTAGCTACGAGCAGTACTTC.